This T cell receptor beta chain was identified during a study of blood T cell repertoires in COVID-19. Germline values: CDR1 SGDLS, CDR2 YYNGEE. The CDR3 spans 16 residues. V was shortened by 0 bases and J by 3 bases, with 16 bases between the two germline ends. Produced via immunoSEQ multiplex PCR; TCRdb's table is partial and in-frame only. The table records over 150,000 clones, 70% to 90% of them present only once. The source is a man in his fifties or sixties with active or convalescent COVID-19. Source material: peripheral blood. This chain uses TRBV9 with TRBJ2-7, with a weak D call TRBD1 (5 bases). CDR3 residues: CASSVGEGARSYEQYF. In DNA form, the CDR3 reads TGTGCCAGCAGCGTAGGGGAAGGGGCAAGGAGCTACGAGCAGTACTTC.